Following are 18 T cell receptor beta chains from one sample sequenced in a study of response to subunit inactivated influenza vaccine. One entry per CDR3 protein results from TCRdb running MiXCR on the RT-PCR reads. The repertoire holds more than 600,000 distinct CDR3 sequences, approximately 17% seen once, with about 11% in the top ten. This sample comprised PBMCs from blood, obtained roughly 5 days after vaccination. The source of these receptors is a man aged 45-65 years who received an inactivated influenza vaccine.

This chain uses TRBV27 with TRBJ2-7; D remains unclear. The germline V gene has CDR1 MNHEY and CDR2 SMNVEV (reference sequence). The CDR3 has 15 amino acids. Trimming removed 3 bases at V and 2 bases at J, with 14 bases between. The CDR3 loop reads CASSLTERGTYEQYF. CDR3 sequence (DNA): TGTGCCAGCAGTTTGACGGAGAGAGGAACCTACGAGCAGTACTTC.

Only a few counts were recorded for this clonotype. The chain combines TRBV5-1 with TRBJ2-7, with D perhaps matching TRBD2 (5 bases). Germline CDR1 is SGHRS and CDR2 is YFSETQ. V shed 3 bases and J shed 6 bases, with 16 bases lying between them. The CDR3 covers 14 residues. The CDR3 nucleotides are TGCGCCAGCAGCTACCTCCGGGGTGGCTCCGAGCAGTACTTC. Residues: CASSYLRGGSEQYF.

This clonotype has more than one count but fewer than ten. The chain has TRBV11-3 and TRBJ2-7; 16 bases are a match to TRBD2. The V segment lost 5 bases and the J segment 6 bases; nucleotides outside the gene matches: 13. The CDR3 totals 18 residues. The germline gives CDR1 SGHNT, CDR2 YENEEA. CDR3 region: CASSKQMGLAGGLGEQYF. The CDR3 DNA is TGTGCCAGCAGCAAACAGATGGGACTAGCGGGGGGGCTAGGCGAGCAGTACTTC.

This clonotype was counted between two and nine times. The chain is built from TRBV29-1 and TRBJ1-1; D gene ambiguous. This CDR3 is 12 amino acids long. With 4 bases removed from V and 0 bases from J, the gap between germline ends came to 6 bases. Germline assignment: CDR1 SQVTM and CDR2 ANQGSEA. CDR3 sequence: CSVGAMNTEAFF. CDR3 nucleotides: TGCAGCGTTGGCGCAATGAACACTGAAGCTTTCTTT.

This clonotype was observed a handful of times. The CDR3 is CASSDVSRPNEQFF. CDR3 DNA: TGTGCCAGCAGTGACGTAAGTAGGCCCAATGAGCAGTTCTTC. The V and J genes are TRBV27 and TRBJ2-1; D is undetermined. The CDR3 runs 14 residues. Germline V gene data show CDR1 as MNHEY and CDR2 as SMNVEV (reference sequence). Between the trimmed V and J ends, which lost 5 bases and 6 bases, there was a span of 14 bases.

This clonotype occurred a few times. The CDR3 bases are TGCGCCAGCCTCCCGGCGGTGAACACCGGGGAGCTGTTTTTT. This codes for CASLPAVNTGELFF. V usage is TRBV5-1 and J usage is TRBJ2-2; unclear D gene. V shed 7 bases and J shed 1 base, with 11 bases lying between them. The CDR3 is made up of 14 amino acids. Germline V gives CDR1 SGHRS, CDR2 YFSETQ.

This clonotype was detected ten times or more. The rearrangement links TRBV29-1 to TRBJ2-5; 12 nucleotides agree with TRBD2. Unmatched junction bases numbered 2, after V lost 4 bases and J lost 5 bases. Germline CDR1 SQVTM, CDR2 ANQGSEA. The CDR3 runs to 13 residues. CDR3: CSVGLAGAETQYF. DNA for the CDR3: TGCAGCGTTGGACTAGCGGGAGCGGAGACCCAGTACTTC.

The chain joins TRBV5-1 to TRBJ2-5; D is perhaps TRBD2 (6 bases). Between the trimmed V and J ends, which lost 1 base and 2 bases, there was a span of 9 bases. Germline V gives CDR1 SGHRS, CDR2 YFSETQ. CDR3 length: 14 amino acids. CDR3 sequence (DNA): TGCGCCAGCAGCTTGACGGGAGAACAAGAGACCCAGTACTTC. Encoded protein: CASSLTGEQETQYF.

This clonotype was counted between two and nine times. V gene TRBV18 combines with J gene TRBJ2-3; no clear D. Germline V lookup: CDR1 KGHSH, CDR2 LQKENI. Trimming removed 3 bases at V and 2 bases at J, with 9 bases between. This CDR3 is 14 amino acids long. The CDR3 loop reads CASSPRELTDTQYF. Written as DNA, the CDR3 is TGTGCCAGCTCACCTAGGGAACTCACAGATACGCAGTATTTT.

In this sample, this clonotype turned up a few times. The DNA for the CDR3 is TGTGCCAGCAGTAAACTAGCGGCCCAAGAGACCCAGTACTTC. This codes for CASSKLAAQETQYF. This sequence joins TRBV27 and TRBJ2-5; 8 bases match TRBD2. The V and J ends lost 5 bases and 1 base, in that order; junction bases with no gene match: 3. CDR3 length: 14 amino acids. Germline assignment: CDR1 MNHEY and CDR2 SMNVEV (reference sequence).

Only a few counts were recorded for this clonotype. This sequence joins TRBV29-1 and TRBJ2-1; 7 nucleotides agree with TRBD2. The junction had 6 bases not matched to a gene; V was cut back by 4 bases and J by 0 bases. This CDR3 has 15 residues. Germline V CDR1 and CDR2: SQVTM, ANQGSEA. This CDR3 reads CSVGGGRSSYNEQFF. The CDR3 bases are TGCAGCGTTGGGGGGGGACGGAGCTCCTACAATGAGCAGTTCTTC.

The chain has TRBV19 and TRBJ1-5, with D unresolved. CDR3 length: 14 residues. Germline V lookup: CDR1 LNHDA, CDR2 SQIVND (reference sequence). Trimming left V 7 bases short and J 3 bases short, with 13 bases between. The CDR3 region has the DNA TGTGCCAGTACCGGTCCCCAGGACAATCAGCCCCAGCATTTT. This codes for CASTGPQDNQPQHF.

The CDR3 sequence is CASSWRQANYNEQFF. CDR3 bases: TGTGCCAGCAGCTGGCGGCAGGCCAACTACAATGAGCAGTTCTTC. The chain is built from TRBV9 and TRBJ2-1, with D uncertain. V was cut by 4 bases and J by 3 bases, with 14 bases left in between. The CDR3 is made up of 15 amino acids. The germline gives CDR1 SGDLS, CDR2 YYNGEE.

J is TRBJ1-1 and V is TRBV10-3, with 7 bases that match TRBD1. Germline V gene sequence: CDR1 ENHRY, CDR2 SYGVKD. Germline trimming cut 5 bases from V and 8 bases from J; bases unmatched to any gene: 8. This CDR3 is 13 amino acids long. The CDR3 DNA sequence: TGTGCCATCAGTACCCGGGACAGTTACGAAGCTTTCTTT. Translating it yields CAISTRDSYEAFF.

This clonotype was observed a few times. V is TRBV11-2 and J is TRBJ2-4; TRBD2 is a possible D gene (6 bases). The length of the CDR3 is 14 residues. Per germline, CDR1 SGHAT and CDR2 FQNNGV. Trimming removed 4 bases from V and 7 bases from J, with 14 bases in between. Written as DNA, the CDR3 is TGTGCCAGCAGCTCGATCCGTGGAGGGAACATTCAGTACTTC. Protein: CASSSIRGGNIQYF.

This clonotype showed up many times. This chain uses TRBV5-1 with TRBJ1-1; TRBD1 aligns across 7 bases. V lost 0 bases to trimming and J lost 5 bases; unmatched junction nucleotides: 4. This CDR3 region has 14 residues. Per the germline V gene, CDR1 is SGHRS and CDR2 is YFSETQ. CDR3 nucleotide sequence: TGCGCCAGCAGCTTGGGAGGGGGCGAGACTGAAGCTTTCTTT. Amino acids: CASSLGGGETEAFF.

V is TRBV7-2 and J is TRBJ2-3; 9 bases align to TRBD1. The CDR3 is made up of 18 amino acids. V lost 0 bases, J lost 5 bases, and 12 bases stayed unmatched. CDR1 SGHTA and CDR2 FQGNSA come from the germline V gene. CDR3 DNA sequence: TGTGCCAGCAGCTTAGCCGCTCCGGGACAGGGTATATTAGATACGCAGTATTTT. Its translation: CASSLAAPGQGILDTQYF. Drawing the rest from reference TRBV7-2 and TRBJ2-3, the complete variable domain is GAGVSQSPSNKVTEKGKDVELRCDPISGHTALYWYRQSLGQGLEFLIYFQGNSAPDKSGLPSDRFSAERTGGSVSTLTIQRTQQEDSAVYLCASSLAAPGQGILDTQYFGPGTRLTVL.

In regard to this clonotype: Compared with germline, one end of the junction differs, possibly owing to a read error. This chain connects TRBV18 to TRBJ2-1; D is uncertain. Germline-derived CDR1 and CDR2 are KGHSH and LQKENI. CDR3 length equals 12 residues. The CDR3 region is CASSTPRNEQFF. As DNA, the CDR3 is TGTGCCAGCTCAACACCTCGCAATGAGCAGTTCTTC.